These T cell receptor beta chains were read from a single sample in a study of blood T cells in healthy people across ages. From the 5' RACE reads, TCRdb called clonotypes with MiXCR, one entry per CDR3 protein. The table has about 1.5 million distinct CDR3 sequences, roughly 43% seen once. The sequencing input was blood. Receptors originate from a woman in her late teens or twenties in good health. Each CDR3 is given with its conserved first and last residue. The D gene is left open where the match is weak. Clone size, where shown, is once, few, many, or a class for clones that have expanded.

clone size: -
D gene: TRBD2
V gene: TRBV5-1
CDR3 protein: CASSLWSGRDNEQFF

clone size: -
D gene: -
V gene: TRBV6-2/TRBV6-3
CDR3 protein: CASSLSAGHYNEQFF

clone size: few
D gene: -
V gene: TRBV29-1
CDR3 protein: CSVEVVENTGELFF

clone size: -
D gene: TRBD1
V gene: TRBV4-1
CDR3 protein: CASSQVAGTGGNDGYTF

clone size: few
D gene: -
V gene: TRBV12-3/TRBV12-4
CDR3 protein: CASSLGQKNGYTF

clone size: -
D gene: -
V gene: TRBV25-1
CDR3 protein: CASSDLINYGYTF

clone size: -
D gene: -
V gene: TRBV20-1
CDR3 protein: CSATIMGGPYGYTF

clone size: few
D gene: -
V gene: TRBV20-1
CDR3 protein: CSARDHGGLQPQHF

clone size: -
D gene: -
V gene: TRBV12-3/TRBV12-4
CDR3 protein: CASGAVQGTGANVLTF

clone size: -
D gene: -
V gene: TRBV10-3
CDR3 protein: CAISEGGLNQPQHF

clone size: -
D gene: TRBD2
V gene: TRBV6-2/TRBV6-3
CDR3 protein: CASRTSGGADTQYF

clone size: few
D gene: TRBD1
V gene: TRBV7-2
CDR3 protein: CASTGTGGAYNSPLHF

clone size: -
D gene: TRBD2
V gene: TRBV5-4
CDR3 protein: CASSLPGGVSDTQYF

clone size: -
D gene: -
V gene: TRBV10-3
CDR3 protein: CAISESGGRGADEQFF

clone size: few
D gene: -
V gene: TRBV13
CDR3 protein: CASSSSVGTDDYGYTF

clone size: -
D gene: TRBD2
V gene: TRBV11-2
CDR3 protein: CASSSRTSGGGYTQYF

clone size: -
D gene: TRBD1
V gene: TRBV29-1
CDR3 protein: CSALTGGGETQYF

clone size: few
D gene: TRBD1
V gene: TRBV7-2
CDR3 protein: CASSSRTGVGEQYF

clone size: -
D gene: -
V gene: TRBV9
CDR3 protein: CASSVGGISEQYF

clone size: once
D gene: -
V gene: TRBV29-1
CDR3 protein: CSAQESYNEPFF

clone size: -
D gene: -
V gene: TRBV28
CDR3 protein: CAGSGDRLDNEQFF

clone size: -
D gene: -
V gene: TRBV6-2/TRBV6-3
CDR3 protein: CASRPVLMSDEQYF

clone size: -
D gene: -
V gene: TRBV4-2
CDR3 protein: CASSQEGATQYF

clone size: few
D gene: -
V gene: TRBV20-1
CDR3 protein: CSASDSASVYEQYF

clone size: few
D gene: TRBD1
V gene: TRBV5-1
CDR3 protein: CASSQDRVGSEKLFF

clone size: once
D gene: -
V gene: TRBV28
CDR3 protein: CASSFKSPRGYTF

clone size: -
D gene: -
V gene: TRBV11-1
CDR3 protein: CASSLGRQNNEQYF

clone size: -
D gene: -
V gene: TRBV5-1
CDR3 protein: CASSLFGGGLSTDTQYF

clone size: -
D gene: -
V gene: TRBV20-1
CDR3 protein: CSATDYPLAFDEQYF

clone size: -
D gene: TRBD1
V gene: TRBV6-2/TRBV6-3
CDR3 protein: CASRDRGPYQPQHF

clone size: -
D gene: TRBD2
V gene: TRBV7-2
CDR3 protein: CASSLDGGASYNEQYF

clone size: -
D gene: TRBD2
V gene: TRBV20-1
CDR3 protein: CSAGRGSGRAYEQYF

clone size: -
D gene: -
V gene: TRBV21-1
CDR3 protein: CASSKDRNRGAKNIQYF

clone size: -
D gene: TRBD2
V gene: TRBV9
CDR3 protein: CASSSSGRAGDQYF

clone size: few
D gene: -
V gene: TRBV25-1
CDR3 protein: CASSETLGSIQYF

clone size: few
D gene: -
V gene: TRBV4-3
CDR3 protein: CASSQGVGRFTEAFF

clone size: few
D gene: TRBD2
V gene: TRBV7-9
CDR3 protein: CASSLAYASGRREGQFF

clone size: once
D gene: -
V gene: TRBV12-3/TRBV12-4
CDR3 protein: CASNGEANEKLFF

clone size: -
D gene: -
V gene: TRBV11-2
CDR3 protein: CASSLGPGQLYGYTF

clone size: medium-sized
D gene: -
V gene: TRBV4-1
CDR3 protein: CASSQAADTQYF

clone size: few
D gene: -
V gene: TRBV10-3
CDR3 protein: CAISEKGTVGLGVRNEQFF

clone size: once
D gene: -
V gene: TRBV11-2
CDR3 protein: CASSPGTPGEFF

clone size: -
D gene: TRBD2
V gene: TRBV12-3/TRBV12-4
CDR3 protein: CASSFGLAVEADMQYF

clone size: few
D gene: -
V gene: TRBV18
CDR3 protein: CASSPPAWNNEQFF

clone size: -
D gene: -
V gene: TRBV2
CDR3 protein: CASEGGERNGYTF

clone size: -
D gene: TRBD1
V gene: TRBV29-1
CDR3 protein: CSGTTGAKETQYF

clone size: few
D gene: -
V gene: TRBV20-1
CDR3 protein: CSARDLSDQETQYF

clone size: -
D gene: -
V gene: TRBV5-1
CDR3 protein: CASSLSREGPGELFF

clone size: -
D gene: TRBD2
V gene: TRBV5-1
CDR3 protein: CASSLLGTSHYADTQYF

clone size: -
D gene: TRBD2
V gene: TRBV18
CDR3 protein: CASSPAGLARTDTQYF

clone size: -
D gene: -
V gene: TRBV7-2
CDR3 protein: CASSPSSLASQGTQYF